The clone carrying this T cell receptor (beta chain) was seen many times. Both TCRalpha and TCRbeta chains were reverse transcribed with V-gene-specific primers. It was with a constant-region primer and a V-primer adapter that TCRs were amplified over roughly 18 PCR cycles. MiXCR was run by TCRdb on the reads, yielding one entry per CDR3 protein. This table has around 90,000 distinct CDR3 sequences, 18% appearing once. The CDR3 has 16 residues. Unmatched junction bases numbered 4, after V lost 1 base and J lost 1 base. CDR1 and CDR2 from the germline V gene are MDHEN and SYDVKM. The time point here: before trial treatment. This sample is drawn from a study of low-dose radiotherapy and immunotherapy resistance in tumors.

The J gene is TRBJ2-4, the V gene TRBV28, with TRBD1 matching over 7 bases. This clonotype was sampled from a male donor with prostate cancer. Sequences were derived from PBMCs, sampled before treatment. The CDR3 is CASSLSDRRAKNIQYF. As DNA, the CDR3 is TGTGCCAGCAGTTTATCGGACAGGAGGGCCAAAAACATTCAGTACTTC.